This T cell receptor beta chain was recorded in a study of CD8 T cells in Susac syndrome. Random-hexamer reverse transcription was applied to roughly 0.5 to 1 ug RNA. TCR beta CDR3 was amplified by immunoSEQ covering 54 Vbeta and 13 Jbeta. TCRdb reprocessed the immunoSEQ multiplex PCR reads with MiXCR, giving one entry per CDR3 protein. The table has 130,000 to 150,000 distinct CDR3 sequences, 85% to 95% seen once. The sequenced target, TCR beta, came from blood CD8+ and CD4+ T cells. Bulk CD8+ and CD4+ cells came from magnetic negative isolation; CD8+ TEMRA by FACS. V lost 9 bases to trimming and J lost 3 bases, with 7 bases between them. This CDR3 has 10 amino acids. Germline assignment: CDR1 SGHNT and CDR2 YYREEE (reference sequence).

The chain uses TRBV5-4 and TRBJ2-7; D may be TRBD2 (6 bases). The sequence was collected from a human donor in good health. The specimen was CD8+ T cells from PBMCs. CDR3 nucleotides: TGTGCCATGGGGGGCTACGAGCAGTACTTC. Protein product: CAMGGYEQYF.